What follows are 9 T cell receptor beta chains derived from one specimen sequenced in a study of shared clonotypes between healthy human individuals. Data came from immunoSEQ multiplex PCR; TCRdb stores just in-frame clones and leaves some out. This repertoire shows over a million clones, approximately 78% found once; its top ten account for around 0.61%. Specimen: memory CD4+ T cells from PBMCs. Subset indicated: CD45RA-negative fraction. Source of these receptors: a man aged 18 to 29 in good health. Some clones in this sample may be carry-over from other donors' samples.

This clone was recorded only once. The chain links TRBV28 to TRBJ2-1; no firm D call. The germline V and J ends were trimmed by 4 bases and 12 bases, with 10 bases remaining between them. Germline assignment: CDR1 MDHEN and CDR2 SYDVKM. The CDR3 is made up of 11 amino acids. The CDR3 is CASSSGLWQFF. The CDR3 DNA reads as TGTGCCAGCAGTTCGGGCCTCTGGCAGTTCTTC.

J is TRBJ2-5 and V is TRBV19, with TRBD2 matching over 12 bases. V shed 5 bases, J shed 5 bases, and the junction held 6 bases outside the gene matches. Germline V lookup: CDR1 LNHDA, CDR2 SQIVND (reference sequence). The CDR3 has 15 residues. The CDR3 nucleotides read TGTGCCAGTAGTTCCCTAGCGGGAGGGTTGGAGACCCAGTACTTC. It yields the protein CASSSLAGGLETQYF.

CDR3 nucleotide sequence: TGTGCCAGCAGCCCAAGCGAGGTGAGGCGAGGGCAGTTCTTC. This encodes CASSPSEVRRGQFF. This chain joins TRBV11-2 and TRBJ2-1, with no clear D. This CDR3 has 14 residues. Trimming shortened V by 5 bases and J by 12 bases, and 20 bases separated the two germline ends. Germline V gene sequence: CDR1 SGHAT, CDR2 FQNNGV.

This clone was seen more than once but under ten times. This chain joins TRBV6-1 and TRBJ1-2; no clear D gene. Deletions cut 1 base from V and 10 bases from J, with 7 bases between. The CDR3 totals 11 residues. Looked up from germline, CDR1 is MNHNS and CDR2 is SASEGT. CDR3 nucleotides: TGTGCCAGCAGTGAAGTGGGGTCCTACACCTTC. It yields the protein CASSEVGSYTF.

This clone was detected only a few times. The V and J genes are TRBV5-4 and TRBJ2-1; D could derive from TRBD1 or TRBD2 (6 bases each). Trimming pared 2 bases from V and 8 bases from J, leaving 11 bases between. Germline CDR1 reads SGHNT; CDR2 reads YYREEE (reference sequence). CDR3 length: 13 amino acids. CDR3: CASSFRGLDEQFF. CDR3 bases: TGTGCCAGCAGCTTCCGGGGGCTGGATGAGCAGTTCTTC.

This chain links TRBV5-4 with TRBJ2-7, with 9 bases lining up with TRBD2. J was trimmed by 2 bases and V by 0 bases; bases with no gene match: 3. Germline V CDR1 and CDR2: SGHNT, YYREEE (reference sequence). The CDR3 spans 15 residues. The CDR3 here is CASSLEGGRAYEQYF. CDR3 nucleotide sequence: TGTGCCAGCAGCTTGGAAGGCGGGAGGGCCTACGAGCAGTACTTC.

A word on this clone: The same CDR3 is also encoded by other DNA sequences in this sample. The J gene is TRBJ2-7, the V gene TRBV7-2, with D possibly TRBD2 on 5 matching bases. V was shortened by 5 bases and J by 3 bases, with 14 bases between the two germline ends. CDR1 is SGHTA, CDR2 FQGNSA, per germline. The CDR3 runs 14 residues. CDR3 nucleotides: TGTGCCAGCAGCGCCCAAGGTCGGGGCTACGAGCAGTACTTC. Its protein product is CASSAQGRGYEQYF.

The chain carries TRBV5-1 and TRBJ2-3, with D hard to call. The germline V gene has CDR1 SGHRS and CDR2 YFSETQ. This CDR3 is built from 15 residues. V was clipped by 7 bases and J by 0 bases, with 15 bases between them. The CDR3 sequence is CASGPYSFSTDTQYF. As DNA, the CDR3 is TGCGCCAGCGGGCCGTACTCATTTAGCACAGATACGCAGTATTTT. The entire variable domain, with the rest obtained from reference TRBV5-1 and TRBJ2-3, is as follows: KAGVTQTPRYLIKTRGQQVTLSCSPISGHRSVSWYQQTPGQGLQFLFEYFSETQRNKGNFPGRFSGRQFSNSRSEMNVSTLELGDSALYLCASGPYSFSTDTQYFGPGTRLTVL.

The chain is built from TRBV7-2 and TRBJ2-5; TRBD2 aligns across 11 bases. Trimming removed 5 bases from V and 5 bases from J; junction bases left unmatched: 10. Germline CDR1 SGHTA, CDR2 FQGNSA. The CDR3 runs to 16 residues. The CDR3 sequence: CASSMSSGRVAETQYF. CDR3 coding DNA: TGTGCCAGCAGCATGAGTAGCGGGAGGGTGGCTGAGACCCAGTACTTC.